The 18 T cell receptor beta chains presented below share a single source sample, sequenced in a study of blood T cells in healthy people across ages. Primers used in a second PCR of roughly 6 to 11 cycles were a sample-barcoded 5' primer and a J-beta primer mix. TCRdb processed the 5' RACE reads anew with MiXCR; each CDR3 protein has one entry. Among fewer than 750,000 distinct CDR3 sequences listed, 52% were seen once. The sequenced material came from blood. The receptors derive from a woman of 80 years or more in good health.

With respect to this clonotype: A read error may produce the germline difference seen at one junction end. V is TRBV12-3 or TRBV12-4 and J is TRBJ1-2; D remains unclear. The CDR3 runs to 13 residues. This chain's CDR3 is CASRITSSYGHIF. The DNA for the CDR3 is TGTGCCAGCAGAATCACGTCTTCGTATGGCCACATCTTC.

The V call is TRBV7-8, the J call TRBJ1-1; D is unresolved. V was clipped by 0 bases and J by 3 bases, with 8 bases between them. The germline gives CDR1 SGHVS, CDR2 FQNEAQ. The CDR3 is made up of 14 amino acids. Here the CDR3 DNA reads TGTGCCAGCAGCTTAGCAATGGTTTACACTGAAGCTTTCTTT. Amino acids: CASSLAMVYTEAFF.

With regard to this clonotype: A much larger clone lies one base from this, so it may be a read error. This rearrangement joins TRBV6-1 to TRBJ1-2, with D maybe TRBD1 (6 bases). This CDR3 has 13 amino acids. V lost 11 bases to trimming and J lost 0 bases, with 13 bases between them. The V gene's germline CDR1 is MNHNS and CDR2 SASEGT. CDR3 loop: CAGWRTANYGYTF. CDR3 DNA: TGTGCCGGCTGGCGGACAGCTAACTATGGCTACACCTTC.

The CDR3 DNA sequence: TGTGCCAGCAGTGAAAGGGGACAGGCCTACGAGCAGTACTTC. Translating it yields CASSERGQAYEQYF. The rearrangement joins TRBV2 to TRBJ2-7, with TRBD1 matching over 8 bases. Germline CDR1 is SNHLY and CDR2 is FYNNEI. The CDR3 totals 14 residues. The J segment lost 2 bases and the V segment lost 2 bases, leaving 2 bases of the junction unmatched.

The V and J genes are TRBV15 and TRBJ2-5; the D gene is possibly TRBD2 (5 bases). Trimming pared 5 bases from V and 5 bases from J, leaving 15 bases between. The CDR3 has 14 residues. Germline V gives CDR1 LNHNV, CDR2 YYDKDF (reference sequence). Here the CDR3 DNA reads TGTGCCACCAGCGCGGGCCTAACTGTGGAGACCCAGTACTTC. This codes for CATSAGLTVETQYF.

V and J are TRBV4-1 and TRBJ2-5; D is unresolved. V shed 1 base and J shed 1 base, with 10 bases lying between them. CDR1 and CDR2 from the germline V gene are MGHRA and YSYEKL. The CDR3 has 15 residues. The CDR3: CASSQVERTQETQYF. DNA of the CDR3: TGCGCCAGCAGCCAAGTAGAGAGAACCCAAGAGACCCAGTACTTC.

J is TRBJ2-1 and V is TRBV10-3, with D perhaps TRBD1 (6 bases). CDR3 length equals 17 residues. Germline V lookup: CDR1 ENHRY, CDR2 SYGVKD. V was shortened by 1 base and J by 2 bases, with 15 bases between the two germline ends. This CDR3 reads CAISEWGTQGPYNEQFF. The CDR3, as DNA: TGTGCCATCAGTGAGTGGGGTACACAGGGACCCTACAATGAGCAGTTCTTC.

This clonotype was seen only a few times. V usage is TRBV6-5 and J usage is TRBJ2-7, with a possible D match to TRBD2 (6 bases). CDR1 and CDR2 (germline): MNHEY, SVGAGI. Trimming stripped 0 bases from V and 6 bases from J, with 18 bases between. The CDR3 length is 16 residues. The CDR3 bases are TGTGCCAGCAGTTACTCGAGTCCACTAGCCGGCTGCGAGCAGTACTTC. This gives the protein CASSYSSPLAGCEQYF.

This clonotype was observed many times. The chain couples TRBV11-2 to TRBJ2-3; D ambiguous. CDR1 and CDR2 (germline): SGHAT, FQNNGV. V lost 1 base, J lost 10 bases, and 18 bases lay in between. This CDR3 contains 15 residues. This CDR3 reads CASSLGATPRRAQYF. The CDR3, as DNA: TGTGCCAGCAGCTTAGGGGCCACCCCCCGTAGGGCGCAGTATTTT.

V gene TRBV4-3 combines with J gene TRBJ2-7; unclear D gene. The end of the DNA is better explained by TRBJ2-4, so the J call may be wrong. Germline values: CDR1 LGHNA, CDR2 YSLEER. CDR3 length: 15 residues. CDR3 sequence: CASSQDYLGRHIQYF. Written as DNA, the CDR3 is TGCGCCAGCAGCCAAGACTATTTGGGCCGGCACATTCAGTACTTC.

The rearrangement uses TRBV20-1 and TRBJ2-4; D remains unclear. The end of the DNA fits TRBJ2-5 better, so the J call may be wrong. The CDR3 totals 15 residues. CDR1 and CDR2 (germline): DFQATT, SNEGSKA (reference sequence). Here the CDR3 reads CSARDLRNSQETQYF. The CDR3, as DNA: TGCAGTGCTAGAGATCTCAGGAATTCCCAAGAGACCCAGTACTTC.

J is TRBJ2-3 and V is TRBV9; 13 bases map to TRBD2. CDR1 SGDLS and CDR2 YYNGEE come from the germline V gene. J gave up 6 bases and V 2 bases, and 6 bases lay outside the gene matches. This CDR3 contains 16 residues. CDR3 protein: CASSVSGTSGKDTQYF. CDR3 DNA sequence: TGTGCCAGCAGCGTTAGTGGGACTAGCGGGAAGGATACGCAGTATTTT.

This clonotype was seen ten or more times. The CDR3 here is CASSLGVPPTKQFF. CDR3 in DNA: TGTGCCAGCAGCTTAGGTGTTCCGCCGACGAAGCAGTTCTTC. The chain joins TRBV7-3 to TRBJ2-1, with D unresolved. This CDR3 is 14 amino acids long. Trimming removed 2 bases at V and 11 bases at J, with 16 bases between. Germline loops: CDR1 SGHTA, CDR2 FQGTGA.

About this clonotype: Since a much larger clone is just one base distant, this may be a read error. CDR3 nucleotides: TGTGCCAGCAGTTTCCGCGCGGGGGCTACCCCTTACGAGCAGTACTTC. Residues: CASSFRAGATPYEQYF. The gene calls are TRBV27 and TRBJ2-7; D is possibly TRBD2 (7 bases). The CDR3 contains 16 residues. V lost 3 bases to trimming and J lost 4 bases, with 19 bases between them. Looked up from germline, CDR1 is MNHEY and CDR2 is SMNVEV (reference sequence).

V is TRBV24-1 and J is TRBJ2-1, with TRBD2 matching over 7 bases. Germline CDR1 KGHDR, CDR2 SFDVKD. With V trimmed by 1 base and J by 0 bases, 2 bases remained unmatched. The CDR3 is 16 amino acids. The chain's CDR3 is CATSDLGGSSYNEQFF. CDR3 sequence (DNA): TGTGCCACCAGTGATTTAGGCGGGAGCTCCTACAATGAGCAGTTCTTC.

This chain joins TRBV2 and TRBJ1-1, with a tentative D call TRBD1 (5 bases). The CDR3 is 15 amino acids. The germline gives CDR1 SNHLY, CDR2 FYNNEI. Trimming left V 8 bases short and J 6 bases short, with 22 bases between. CDR3 nucleotide sequence: TGTGCCAGCCAAAGTCCAGGACGGGGGAGTGCTGAAGCTTTCTTT. It translates to CASQSPGRGSAEAFF.

This clonotype turned up a few times. One end of the junction fails to match germline, which may point to a read error. The V and J genes are TRBV6-2 or TRBV6-3 and TRBJ2-5; 9 bases line up with TRBD1. Germline V gene sequence: CDR1 MNHEY, CDR2 SVGEGT. The CDR3 is 16 residues long. The CDR3 DNA reads TGTGCCAGCAGCCGCATATTGGACAGGGGTGGAGAGACCCGGTACTTC. It specifies CASSRILDRGGETRYF.

As concerns this clonotype: This may stem from a read error, because a much larger clone lies one nucleotide away. The chain couples TRBV15 to TRBJ2-1; no firm D call. The CDR3 has 13 amino acids. Germline V gene sequence: CDR1 LNHNV, CDR2 YYDKDF (reference sequence). CDR3 sequence reads: CAASRDSDNEQFF. DNA of the CDR3: TGTGCCGCCAGCAGAGATTCGGACAATGAGCAGTTCTTC.